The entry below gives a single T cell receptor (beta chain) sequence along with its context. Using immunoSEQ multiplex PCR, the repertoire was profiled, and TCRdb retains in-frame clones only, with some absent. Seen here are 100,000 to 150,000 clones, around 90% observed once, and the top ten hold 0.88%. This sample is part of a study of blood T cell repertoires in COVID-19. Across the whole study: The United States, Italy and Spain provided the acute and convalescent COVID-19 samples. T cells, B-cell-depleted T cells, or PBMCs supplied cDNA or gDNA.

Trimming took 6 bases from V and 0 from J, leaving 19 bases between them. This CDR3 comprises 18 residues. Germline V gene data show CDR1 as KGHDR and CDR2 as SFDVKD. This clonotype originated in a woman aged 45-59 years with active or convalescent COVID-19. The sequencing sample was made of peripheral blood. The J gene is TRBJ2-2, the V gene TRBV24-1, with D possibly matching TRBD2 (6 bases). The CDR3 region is CATSRSIGGGPNTGELFF. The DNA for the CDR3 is TGTGCCACCAGTCGATCGATCGGAGGAGGGCCGAACACCGGGGAGCTGTTTTTT.